This T cell receptor beta chain was identified in a study of vaccination and CD4 T cells after COVID-19. Once obtained from cultured CD4+ T cells, the DNA was sequenced using the Oncomine TCR Beta short-read assay. TCRdb passed the PCR reads through MiXCR, listing each CDR3 protein once. This sample has some 11,000 distinct CDR3 sequences, with about a third found just once. Treatment indicated: approximately nine-day PBMC culture with coronavirus spike peptide pools or control peptides (ViraFEST assay). CDR3 length: 15 residues. Germline lookup yields CDR1 LNHDA and CDR2 SQIVND (reference sequence). The V gene end was trimmed by 5 bases and the J gene end by 5 bases; junction bases not matched to a gene: 7. In its sample, this clonotype was seen a few times. What it recognizes is unknown.

The source of this sequence is a human donor who received a COVID-19 vaccine. V and J are TRBV19 and TRBJ1-5; 9 nucleotides align to TRBD1. Source: CD4+ T cells from blood, cultured in vitro, taken before SARS-CoV-2 vaccination. In nucleotides, the CDR3 is TGTGCCAGTAGTTTGGGACAGGGTACCGATCAGCCCCAGCATTTT. Its protein is CASSLGQGTDQPQHF.